The 2 T cell receptor beta chains reported below all come from one sample, sequenced in a study of T-cell reconstitution after alpha-beta-depleted transplantation in children. Preparation of the TCRbeta library involved a method that used unique molecular identifiers. TCRdb reanalysed the PCR reads using MiXCR and keeps one entry per CDR3 protein. This table has some 310,000 distinct CDR3 sequences, approximately 23% appearing once. Sample: PBMCs, mostly from graft donor cells, taken 180 days after TCRalphabeta/CD19-depleted stem cell transplant. The source is a male patient aged 10-17 years who had a stem cell transplant for acute lymphoblastic leukemia, so the T cells may come from the graft donor.

The chain carries TRBV7-7 and TRBJ2-1; 11 bases fit TRBD2. The germline V gene has CDR1 SSHAT and CDR2 FNYEAQ (reference sequence). The length of the CDR3 is 19 residues. The ends lost 2 bases at V and 0 bases at J; junction bases unmatched: 9. DNA of the CDR3: TGTGCCAGCAGCTTAAGGCTAGCGGGGGGACCCCTCTCCTACAATGAGCAGTTCTTC. Translated: CASSLRLAGGPLSYNEQFF.

This chain connects TRBV9 to TRBJ2-3, with 11 positions matching TRBD2. The germline CDR1 and CDR2 sequences are SGDLS and YYNGEE. This CDR3 region has 16 residues. Losses at the gene ends were 4 bases for V and 1 base for J; bases not matched to a gene: 5. The CDR3 sequence is CASSILAGGRTDTQYF. The CDR3 DNA is TGTGCCAGCAGCATCCTAGCGGGAGGCCGCACAGATACGCAGTATTTT. The whole variable domain, filled in from reference TRBV9 and TRBJ2-3, reads DSGVTQTPKHLITATGQRVTLRCSPRSGDLSVYWYQQSLDQGLQFLIQYYNGEERAKGNILERFSAQQFPDLHSELNLSSLELGDSALYFCASSILAGGRTDTQYFGPGTRLTVL.